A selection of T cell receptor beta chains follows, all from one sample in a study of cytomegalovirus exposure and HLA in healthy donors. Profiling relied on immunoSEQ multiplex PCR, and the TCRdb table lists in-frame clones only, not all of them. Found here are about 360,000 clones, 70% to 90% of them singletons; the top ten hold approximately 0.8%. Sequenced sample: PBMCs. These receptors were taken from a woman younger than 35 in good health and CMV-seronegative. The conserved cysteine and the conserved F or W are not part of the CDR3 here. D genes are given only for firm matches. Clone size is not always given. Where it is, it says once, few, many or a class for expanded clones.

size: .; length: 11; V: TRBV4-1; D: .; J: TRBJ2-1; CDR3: ASSQDLSNEQF
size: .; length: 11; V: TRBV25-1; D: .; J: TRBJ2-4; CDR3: ASSSTEVGIQY
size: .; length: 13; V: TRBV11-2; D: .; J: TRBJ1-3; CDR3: ASSITRGSGNTIY
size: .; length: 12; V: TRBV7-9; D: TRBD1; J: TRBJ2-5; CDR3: ASSLGQGAGTQY
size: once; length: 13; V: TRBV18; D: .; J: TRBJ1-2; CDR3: ASSPLKTTSGGYT
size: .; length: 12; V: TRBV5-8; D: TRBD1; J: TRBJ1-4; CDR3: ASSADREGEKLF
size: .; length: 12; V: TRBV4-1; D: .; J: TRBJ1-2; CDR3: ASSQVGSTGGYT
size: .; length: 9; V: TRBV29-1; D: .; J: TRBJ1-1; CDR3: SVEDYREAF
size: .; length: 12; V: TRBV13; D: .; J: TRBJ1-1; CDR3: ASSLRGARGEAF
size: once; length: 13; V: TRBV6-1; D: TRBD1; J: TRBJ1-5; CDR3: ASKRGRTGYQPQH
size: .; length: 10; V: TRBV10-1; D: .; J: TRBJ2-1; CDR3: ASSERGYEQF
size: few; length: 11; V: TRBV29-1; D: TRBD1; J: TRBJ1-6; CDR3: SVGQGYNSPLH
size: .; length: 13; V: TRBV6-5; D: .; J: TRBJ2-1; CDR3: ASSYGESSYNEQF
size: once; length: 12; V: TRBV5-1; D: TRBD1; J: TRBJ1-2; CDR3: ASSGTGVEYGYT
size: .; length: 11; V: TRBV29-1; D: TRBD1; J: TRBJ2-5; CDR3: SARGGLEETQY
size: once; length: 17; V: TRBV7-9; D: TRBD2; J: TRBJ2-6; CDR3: ASSPQTSGGYSGANVLT
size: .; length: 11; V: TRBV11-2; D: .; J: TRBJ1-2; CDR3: ASSLGAYYGYT
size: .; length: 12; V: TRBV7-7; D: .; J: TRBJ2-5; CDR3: ASSFDRTQETQY
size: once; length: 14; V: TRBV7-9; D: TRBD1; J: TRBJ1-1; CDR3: ASSPRTGAMNTEAF
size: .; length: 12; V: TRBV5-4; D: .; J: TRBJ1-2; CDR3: ASSLVASSYGYT
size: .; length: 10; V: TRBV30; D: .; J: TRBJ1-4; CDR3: AWNSGAEKLF
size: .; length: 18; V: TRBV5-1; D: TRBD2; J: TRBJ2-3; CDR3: ASSSLMKTSGGLPTDTQY
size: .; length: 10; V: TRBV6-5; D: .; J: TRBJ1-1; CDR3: ASARLNTEAF
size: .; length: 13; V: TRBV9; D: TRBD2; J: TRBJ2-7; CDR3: ASSFGLAGKGEQY
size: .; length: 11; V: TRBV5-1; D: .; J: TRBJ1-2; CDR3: ASSLESQTGYT
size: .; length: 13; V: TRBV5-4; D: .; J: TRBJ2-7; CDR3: ASNSQGGVTYEQY
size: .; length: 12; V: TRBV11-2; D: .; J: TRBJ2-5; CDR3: ASSQHGSPETQY